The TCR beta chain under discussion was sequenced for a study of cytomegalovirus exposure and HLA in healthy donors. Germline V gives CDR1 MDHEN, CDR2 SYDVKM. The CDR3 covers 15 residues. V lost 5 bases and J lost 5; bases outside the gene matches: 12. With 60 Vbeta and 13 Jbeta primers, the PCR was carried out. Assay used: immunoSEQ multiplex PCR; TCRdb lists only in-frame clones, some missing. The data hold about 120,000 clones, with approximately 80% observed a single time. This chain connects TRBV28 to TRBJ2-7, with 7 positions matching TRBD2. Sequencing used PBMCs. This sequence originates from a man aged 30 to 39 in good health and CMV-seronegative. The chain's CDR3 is CASSPGTAGIHEQYF. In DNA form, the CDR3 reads TGTGCCAGCAGTCCAGGTACAGCGGGAATCCACGAGCAGTACTTC.